This entry lists 10 T cell receptor beta chains sequenced from one sample in a study of T cells in Graves' hyperthyroidism and ophthalmopathy. Using RNA transcripts as the source, TCR beta CDR3 regions were amplified. HTBI primers drove first-round RT-PCR of the TCR CDR3. TCRdb redid the calling of the multiplex PCR reads with MiXCR, one entry per CDR3 protein. Among hundreds of thousands of distinct CDR3 sequences, less than 15% were seen once, and the ten largest hold roughly 10%. Sequencing used blood. Receptors originate from a woman in her late teens or twenties with Graves' hyperthyroidism.

This clonotype was found a few times. The chain uses TRBV20-1 and TRBJ2-2, with D perhaps TRBD2 (5 bases). In germline, CDR1 is DFQATT, CDR2 SNEGSKA (reference sequence). The CDR3 runs to 14 residues. V lost 5 bases and J lost 4, with 14 bases in between. The CDR3 here is CSASDVRGTGELFF. In DNA form, the CDR3 reads TGCAGTGCTTCGGACGTCCGGGGCACCGGGGAGCTGTTTTTT.

This clonotype came up a few times. The rearrangement links TRBV2 to TRBJ2-2; 9 nucleotides line up with TRBD1. The CDR3 spans 15 residues. Germline CDR1 SNHLY, CDR2 FYNNEI. Trimming removed 10 bases from V and 1 base from J; junction bases left unmatched: 7. The CDR3: CATYRGRGNTGELFF. The DNA of the CDR3 is TGTGCCACCTACAGGGGGCGCGGGAACACCGGGGAGCTGTTTTTT. Full variable domain (missing parts from reference TRBV2 and TRBJ2-2): EPEVTQTPSHQVTQMGQEVILRCVPISNHLYFYWYRQILGQKVEFLVSFYNNEISEKSEIFDDQFSVERPDGSNFTLKIRSTKLEDSAMYFCATYRGRGNTGELFFGEGSRLTVL.

The V and J genes are TRBV9 and TRBJ1-1; D perhaps matches TRBD1 (5 bases). V gave up 4 bases and J gave up 2 bases, with 18 bases separating them. Germline CDR1 is SGDLS and CDR2 is YYNGEE. This CDR3 spans 16 amino acids. This CDR3 reads CASSRDDLWGNTEAFF. The DNA for the CDR3 is TGTGCCAGCAGCCGCGACGATCTGTGGGGCAACACTGAAGCTTTCTTT.

This clonotype was seen ten or more times. The V call is TRBV18, the J call TRBJ1-5; tentative D call: TRBD1 (5 bases). Trimming stripped 2 bases from V and 0 bases from J, with 8 bases between. Germline V gene sequence: CDR1 KGHSH, CDR2 LQKENI. CDR3 length equals 15 residues. The CDR3: CASSPGGTSNQPQHF. The CDR3 coding sequence is TGTGCCAGCTCACCAGGAGGGACTAGCAATCAGCCCCAGCATTTT.

As regards this clonotype: Germline and junction disagree at one end, which may indicate a read error. The rearrangement uses TRBV20-1 and TRBJ2-1, with 11 bases lining up with TRBD2. The V gene's germline CDR1 is DFQATT and CDR2 SNEGSKA (reference sequence). The CDR3 is 15 amino acids. For the CDR3, the DNA is TGCGGTGCGGGATTAGCGGGAGGGCCGTACAATGAGCAGTTCTTC. Protein: CGAGLAGGPYNEQFF.

This clonotype was detected a few times. The chain carries TRBV19 and TRBJ2-1; 9 positions agree with TRBD2. This CDR3 is 15 amino acids long. Looked up from germline, CDR1 is LNHDA and CDR2 is SQIVND (reference sequence). The J segment lost 7 bases and the V segment lost 4 bases, leaving 8 bases of the junction unmatched. This CDR3 is CASSRLSGSTNEQFF. The CDR3 coding sequence is TGTGCCAGTAGTAGACTTAGCGGGAGTACTAATGAGCAGTTCTTC.

The chain is built from TRBV6-5 and TRBJ2-2, with 11 bases lining up with TRBD2. There are 20 residues in the CDR3. V dropped 6 bases and J dropped 0; count of bases not matched to a gene: 15. Germline V gives CDR1 MNHEY, CDR2 SVGAGI. The CDR3 sequence is CASSLAFPLAGGPNTGELFF. In DNA, the CDR3 is TGTGCCAGCAGCTTAGCGTTCCCTTTAGCGGGAGGGCCGAACACCGGGGAGCTGTTTTTT.

This clonotype was counted at least ten times. The rearrangement links TRBV28 to TRBJ2-2; 15 nucleotides match TRBD2. This CDR3 is 19 amino acids long. CDR1 and CDR2 (germline): MDHEN, SYDVKM. Trimming cost V 3 bases and J 7 bases; bases outside gene matches: 12. CDR3 sequence reads: CASSFPGQGLAGGHGELFF. CDR3 nucleotide sequence: TGTGCCAGCAGTTTTCCGGGACAGGGACTAGCGGGAGGCCACGGGGAGCTGTTTTTT. Full variable domain (outside the CDR3, taken from reference TRBV28 and TRBJ2-2): DVKVTQSSRYLVKRTGEKVFLECVQDMDHENMFWYRQDPGLGLRLIYFSYDVKMKEKGDIPEGYSVSREKKERFSLILESASTNQTSMYLCASSFPGQGLAGGHGELFFGEGSRLTVL.

Ten or more counts support this clonotype. J is TRBJ1-2 and V is TRBV5-5; D remains ambiguous. Germline assignment: CDR1 SGHKS and CDR2 YYEKEE (reference sequence). There are 14 residues in the CDR3. V shed 0 bases and J shed 4 bases, with 10 bases lying between them. The CDR3 sequence: CASSLVGLLYGYTF. Written as DNA, the CDR3 is TGTGCCAGCAGCTTGGTAGGCCTCCTCTATGGCTACACCTTC.

This clonotype was picked up many times. The chain recombines TRBV19 with TRBJ1-2; 12 bases fit TRBD1. From germline, CDR1 is LNHDA and CDR2 SQIVND (reference sequence). CDR3 length: 16 residues. The V gene end was trimmed by 6 bases and the J gene end by 4 bases; junction bases not matched to a gene: 9. CDR3: CASRGTGGDPIYGYTF. For the CDR3, the DNA is TGTGCCAGTAGGGGGACAGGGGGCGATCCAATCTATGGCTACACCTTC.